This section outlines one TCR beta chain sequence together with its context. Its target is unknown. The data were taken from a study of cytomegalovirus exposure and HLA in healthy donors. PCR was performed using 60 Vbeta and 13 Jbeta primers. TCRdb keeps only in-frame clones here, not all; method: immunoSEQ multiplex PCR. The sample contains about 190,000 clones, approximately 70% of which appear only once. Whole-study findings and limits: V- and J-gene trimming in TCR beta was tied to a missense DCLRE1C variant by an analysis performed later.

Sequenced material: PBMCs. The clonotype comes from a woman in her twenties or thirties in good health and CMV-seropositive.

CDR3 loop: CASSLAVAGGYTGELFF. The DNA of the CDR3 is TGCGCCAGCAGCTTGGCGGTAGCGGGAGGGTACACCGGGGAGCTGTTTTTT. The V and J genes are TRBV5-1 and TRBJ2-2, with 11 nucleotides matching TRBD2. The CDR3 is 17 amino acids. The V segment lost 0 bases and the J segment 3 bases; nucleotides outside the gene matches: 4. Per the germline V gene, CDR1 is SGHRS and CDR2 is YFSETQ.